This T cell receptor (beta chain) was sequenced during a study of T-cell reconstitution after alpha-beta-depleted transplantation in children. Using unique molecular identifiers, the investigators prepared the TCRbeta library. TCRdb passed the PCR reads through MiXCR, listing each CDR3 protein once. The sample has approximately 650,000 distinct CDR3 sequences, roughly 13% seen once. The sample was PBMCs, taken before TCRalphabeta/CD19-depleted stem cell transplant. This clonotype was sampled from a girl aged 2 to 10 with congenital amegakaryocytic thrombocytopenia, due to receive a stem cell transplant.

CDR3 bases: TGCGCCAGCAGCTTATATCCACAGGGGCTCTCCAATCAGCCCCAGCATTTT. This codes for CASSLYPQGLSNQPQHF. The chain combines TRBV5-1 with TRBJ1-5; TRBD1 agrees at 7 bases. This CDR3 has 17 amino acids. Germline V gene data show CDR1 as SGHRS and CDR2 as YFSETQ. Trimming at V came to 2 bases and at J to 3 bases, leaving 11 bases not matched to a gene.